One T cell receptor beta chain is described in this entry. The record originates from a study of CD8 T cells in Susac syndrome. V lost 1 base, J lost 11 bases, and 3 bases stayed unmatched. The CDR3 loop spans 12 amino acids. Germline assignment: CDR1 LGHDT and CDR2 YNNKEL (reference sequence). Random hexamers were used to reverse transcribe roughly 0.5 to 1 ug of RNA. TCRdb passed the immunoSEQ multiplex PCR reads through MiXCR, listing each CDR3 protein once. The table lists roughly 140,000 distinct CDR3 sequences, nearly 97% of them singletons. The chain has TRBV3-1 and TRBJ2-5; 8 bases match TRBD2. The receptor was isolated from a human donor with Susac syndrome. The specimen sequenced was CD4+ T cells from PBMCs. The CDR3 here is CASSQGLAPQYF. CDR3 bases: TGTGCCAGCAGCCAAGGACTAGCGCCTCAGTACTTC.